This T cell receptor beta chain appears in the sequencing data of a study of blood T cell repertoires in COVID-19. Overall study: From T cells, B-cell-depleted T cells, or PBMCs came the material, which was cDNA or gDNA.

Participant age was roughly 18 to 89 years, and participants resided in fewer than 30 US areas. Participant-reported clinical history was the basis for cohort assignment. In Cohort 3, a recovered donor had either two negative PCRs, clearance, or symptom resolution. In its sample, this clone was seen once. The protocol was immunoSEQ multiplex PCR, while the TCRdb copy is restricted to in-frame clones and leaves out a portion. Of about 210,000 clones detected, about 81% appear once; the ten largest clones hold around 9%. Looked up from germline, CDR1 is SGHKS and CDR2 is YYEKEE (reference sequence). This CDR3 spans 15 amino acids. V shed 4 bases and J shed 1 base, with 14 bases lying between them.

The sequencing input was PBMCs or T cells enriched from blood (not recorded which). The chain couples TRBV5-5 to TRBJ2-5; TRBD2 is a possible D gene (5 bases). The clonotype comes from a man in his forties or fifties who had recovered from COVID-19. The CDR3 loop is CASSQEERSQETQYF. The DNA of the CDR3 is TGTGCCAGCAGCCAGGAGGAGCGGAGCCAAGAGACCCAGTACTTC.